This entry is about one T cell receptor beta chain. Its antigen is unknown. The record originates from a study of OX40 agonist ivuxolimab in advanced cancers. Study-level information: The dose-escalation cohort had hepatocellular carcinoma, melanoma, renal cell or head and neck cancer. Earlier anti-PD-1, anti-PD-L1 or anti-CTLA-4 therapy was permitted; about 39% had received some. Study-level findings and limits: Certain nonresponders additionally had low normalized T-cell clonal expansion.

The protocol was immunoSEQ multiplex PCR, while the TCRdb copy is restricted to in-frame clones and leaves out a portion. The table has some 30,000 clones, 85% to 95% seen once. Germline V lookup: CDR1 SGHNT, CDR2 YYREEE (reference sequence). This CDR3 spans 15 amino acids. Trimming took 2 bases from V and 7 from J; bases not matched to a gene: 6. The chain uses TRBV5-4 and TRBJ2-1, with 10 bases identical to TRBD2. The origin of this receptor is an adult with an advanced solid tumor such as melanoma, head and neck, liver or kidney cancer. The sequencing here drew on CD4+ or CD8+ T cells sorted from blood, taken in a trial of the OX40 agonist ivuxolimab. In nucleotides, the CDR3 is TGTGCCAGCAGCTTCAGCGGGAGGGCCGGTAATGAGCAGTTCTTC. Residues: CASSFSGRAGNEQFF.